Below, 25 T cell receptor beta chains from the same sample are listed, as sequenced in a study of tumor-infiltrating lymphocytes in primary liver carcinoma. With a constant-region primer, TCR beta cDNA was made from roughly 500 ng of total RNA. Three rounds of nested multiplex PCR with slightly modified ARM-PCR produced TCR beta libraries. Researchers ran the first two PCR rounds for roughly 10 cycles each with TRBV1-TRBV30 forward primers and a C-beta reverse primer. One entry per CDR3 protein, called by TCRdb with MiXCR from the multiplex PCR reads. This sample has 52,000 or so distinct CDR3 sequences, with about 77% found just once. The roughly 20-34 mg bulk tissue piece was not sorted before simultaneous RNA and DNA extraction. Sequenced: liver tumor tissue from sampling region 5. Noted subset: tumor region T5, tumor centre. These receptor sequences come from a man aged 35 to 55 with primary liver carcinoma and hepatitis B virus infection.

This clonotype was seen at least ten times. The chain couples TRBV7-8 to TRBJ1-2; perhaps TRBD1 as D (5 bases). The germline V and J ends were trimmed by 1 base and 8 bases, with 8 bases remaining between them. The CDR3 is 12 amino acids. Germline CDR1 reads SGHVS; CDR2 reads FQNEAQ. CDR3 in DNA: TGTGCCAGCAGCTTAGTAGGGGACGGCTACACCTTC. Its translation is CASSLVGDGYTF.

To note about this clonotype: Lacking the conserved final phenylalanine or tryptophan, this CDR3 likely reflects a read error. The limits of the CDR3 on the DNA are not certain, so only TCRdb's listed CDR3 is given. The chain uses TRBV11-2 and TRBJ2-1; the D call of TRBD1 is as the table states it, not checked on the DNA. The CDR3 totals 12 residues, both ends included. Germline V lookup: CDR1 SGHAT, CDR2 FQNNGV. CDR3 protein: CASSYATGEKYL.

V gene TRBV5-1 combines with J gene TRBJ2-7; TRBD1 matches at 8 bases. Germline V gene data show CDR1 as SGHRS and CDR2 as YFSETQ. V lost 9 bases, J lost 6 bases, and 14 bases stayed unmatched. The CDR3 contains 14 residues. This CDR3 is CATRTRDRFGEQYF. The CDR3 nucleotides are TGCGCCACTAGGACTCGGGACAGGTTTGGCGAGCAGTACTTC.

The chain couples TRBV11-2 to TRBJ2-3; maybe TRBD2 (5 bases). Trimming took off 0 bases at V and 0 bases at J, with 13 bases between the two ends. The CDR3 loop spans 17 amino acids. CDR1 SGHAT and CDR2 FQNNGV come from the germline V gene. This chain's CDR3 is CASSLDPGKTSTDTQYF. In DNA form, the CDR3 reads TGTGCCAGCAGCTTAGATCCGGGGAAGACTAGCACAGATACGCAGTATTTT.

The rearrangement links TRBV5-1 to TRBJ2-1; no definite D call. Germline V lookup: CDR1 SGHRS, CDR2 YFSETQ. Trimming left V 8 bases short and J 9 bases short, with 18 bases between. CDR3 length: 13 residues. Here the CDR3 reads CARSDGHHSEQFF. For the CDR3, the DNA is TGCGCCAGGAGCGACGGGCACCACAGTGAGCAGTTCTTC.

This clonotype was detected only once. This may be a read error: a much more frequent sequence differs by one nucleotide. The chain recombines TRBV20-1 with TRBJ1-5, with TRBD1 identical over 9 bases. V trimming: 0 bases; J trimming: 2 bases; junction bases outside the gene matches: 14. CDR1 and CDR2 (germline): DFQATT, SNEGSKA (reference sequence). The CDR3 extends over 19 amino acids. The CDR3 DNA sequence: TGCAGTGCTAGAGACGTTTCCGGGACAGGGTCTAGTCGCAATCAGCCCCAGCATTTT. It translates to CSARDVSGTGSSRNQPQHF.

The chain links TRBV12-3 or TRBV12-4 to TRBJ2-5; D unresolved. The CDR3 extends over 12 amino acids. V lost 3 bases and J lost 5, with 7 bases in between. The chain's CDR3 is CASSLVRETQYF. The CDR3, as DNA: TGTGCCAGCAGTTTGGTGCGGGAGACCCAGTACTTC.

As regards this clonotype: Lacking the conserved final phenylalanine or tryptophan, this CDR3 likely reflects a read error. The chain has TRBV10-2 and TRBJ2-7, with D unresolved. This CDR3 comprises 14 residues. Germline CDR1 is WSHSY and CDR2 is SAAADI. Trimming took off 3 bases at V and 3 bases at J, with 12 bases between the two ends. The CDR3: CASSDFRTRYEQYL. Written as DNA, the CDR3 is TGCGCCAGCAGTGATTTCAGGACGCGCTACGAGCAGTACCTA.

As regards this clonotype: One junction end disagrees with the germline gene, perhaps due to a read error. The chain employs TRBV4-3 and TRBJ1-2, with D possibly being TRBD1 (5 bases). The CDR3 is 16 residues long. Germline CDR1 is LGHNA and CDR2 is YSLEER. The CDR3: CASSQERDGAIDGYTF. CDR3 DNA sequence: TGCGCCAGTAGCCAAGAAAGGGACGGAGCTATTGATGGCTACACCTTC.

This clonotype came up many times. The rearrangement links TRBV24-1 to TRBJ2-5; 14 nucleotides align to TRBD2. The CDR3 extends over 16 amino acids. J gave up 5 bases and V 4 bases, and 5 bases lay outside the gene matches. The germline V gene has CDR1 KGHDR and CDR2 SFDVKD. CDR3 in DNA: TGTGCCACCAGTGAGGGGGGACTAGCGGGAGTCGAGACCCAGTACTTC. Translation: CATSEGGLAGVETQYF.

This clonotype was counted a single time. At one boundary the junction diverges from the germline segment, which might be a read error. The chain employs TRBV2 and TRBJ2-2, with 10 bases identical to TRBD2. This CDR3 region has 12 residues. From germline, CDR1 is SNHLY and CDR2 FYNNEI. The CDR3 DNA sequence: TGTGTCAGCGGGAGGGACGCCGGGGGGCTGTTTTTT. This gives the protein CVSGRDAGGLFF.

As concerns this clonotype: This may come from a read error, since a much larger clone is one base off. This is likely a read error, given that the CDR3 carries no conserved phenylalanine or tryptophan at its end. CDR3 nucleotide sequence: TGTGCCATCGCCCTAGGCTATGGCTACACCTCC. It yields the protein CAIALGYGYTS. The chain combines TRBV6-2 or TRBV6-3 with TRBJ1-2; D is unclear. Germline assignment: CDR1 MNHEY and CDR2 SVGEGT. The V end lost 10 bases, the J end lost 4 bases, and 10 bases lay between the germline ends. The CDR3 has 11 residues.

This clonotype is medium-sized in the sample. CDR3 nucleotide sequence: TGCGCCAGCAGCCAAGAGGGACTGCCGTCTGAGACCCAGTACTTC. Translating it yields CASSQEGLPSETQYF. The rearrangement links TRBV4-3 to TRBJ2-5; perhaps TRBD2 as D (6 bases). V was clipped by 0 bases and J by 5 bases, with 13 bases between them. Looked up from germline, CDR1 is LGHNA and CDR2 is YSLEER. The CDR3 length is 15 residues.

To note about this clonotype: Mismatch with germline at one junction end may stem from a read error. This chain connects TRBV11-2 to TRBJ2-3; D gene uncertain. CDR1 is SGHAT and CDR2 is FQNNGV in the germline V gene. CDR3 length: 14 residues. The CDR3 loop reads CVSSPPGRADTQYF. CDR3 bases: TGTGTCAGCAGCCCACCGGGCCGTGCAGATACGCAGTATTTT.

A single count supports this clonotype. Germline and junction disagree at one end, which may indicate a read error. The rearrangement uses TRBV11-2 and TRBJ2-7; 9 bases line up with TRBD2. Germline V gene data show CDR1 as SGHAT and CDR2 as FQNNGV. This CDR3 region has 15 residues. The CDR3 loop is CVSSSLAGASLEQYF. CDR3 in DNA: TGTGTCAGCAGCTCGTTAGCGGGAGCGAGCCTCGAGCAGTACTTC. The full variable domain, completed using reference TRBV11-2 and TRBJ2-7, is EAGVAQSPRYKIIEKRQSVAFWCNPISGHATLYWYQQILGQGPKLLIQFQNNGVVDDSQLPKDRFSAERLKGVDSTLKIQPAKLEDSAVYLCVSSSLAGASLEQYFGPGTRLTVT.

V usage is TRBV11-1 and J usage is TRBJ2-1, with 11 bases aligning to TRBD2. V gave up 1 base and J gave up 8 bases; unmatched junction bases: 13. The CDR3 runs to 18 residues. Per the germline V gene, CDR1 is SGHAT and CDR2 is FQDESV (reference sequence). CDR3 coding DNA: TGTGCCAGCAGCTTAGGATCCCTAGCGGGAGGATCCTGCTATGAGCAGTTCTTC. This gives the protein CASSLGSLAGGSCYEQFF.

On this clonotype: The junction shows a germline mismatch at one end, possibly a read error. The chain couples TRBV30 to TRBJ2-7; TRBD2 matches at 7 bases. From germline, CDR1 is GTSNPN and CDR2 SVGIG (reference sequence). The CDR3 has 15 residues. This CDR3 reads CAWSVGTTHAYKQYF. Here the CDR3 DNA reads TGTGCCTGGAGTGTCGGGACTACCCACGCCTACAAGCAGTACTTC.

The CDR3 loop reads CASSFQWASGTGGSHEQFF. The CDR3 DNA is TGTGCCAGCAGCTTCCAATGGGCGTCTGGGACTGGCGGGAGTCATGAGCAGTTCTTC. The genes are TRBV11-2 and TRBJ2-1, with 7 nucleotides matching TRBD2. This CDR3 region has 19 residues. The germline V gene encodes CDR1 SGHAT and CDR2 FQNNGV. V trimming: 3 bases; J trimming: 8 bases; junction bases outside the gene matches: 22.

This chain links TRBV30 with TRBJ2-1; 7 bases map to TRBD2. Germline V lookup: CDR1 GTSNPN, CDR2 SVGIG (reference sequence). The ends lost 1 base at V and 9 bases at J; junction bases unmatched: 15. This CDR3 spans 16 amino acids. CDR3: CAWSGSGRADGTEQFF. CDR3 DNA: TGTGCCTGGAGTGGTAGTGGGAGGGCCGATGGCACTGAGCAGTTCTTC.

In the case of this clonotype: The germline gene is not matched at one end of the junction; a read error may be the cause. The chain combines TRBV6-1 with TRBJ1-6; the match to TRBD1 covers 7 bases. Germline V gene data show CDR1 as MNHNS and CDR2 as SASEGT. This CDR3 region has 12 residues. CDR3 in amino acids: CASRGVTSLLHF. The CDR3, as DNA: TGTGCCTCCAGGGGGGTTACCTCACTCCTCCACTTT.

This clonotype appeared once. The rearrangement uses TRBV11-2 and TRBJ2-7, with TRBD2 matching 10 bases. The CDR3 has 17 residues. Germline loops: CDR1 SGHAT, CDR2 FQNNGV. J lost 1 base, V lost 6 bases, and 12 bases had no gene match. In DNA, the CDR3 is TGTGCCAGCAGACAAGGACAAGCGGGAGGGCGATCCTACGAGCAGTACTTC. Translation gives CASRQGQAGGRSYEQYF.

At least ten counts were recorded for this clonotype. DNA of the CDR3: TGTGCCAGTAGTATAGTGGGGCGGACTAGCGGCAACAGCAATGAGCAGTTCTTC. Protein: CASSIVGRTSGNSNEQFF. The chain recombines TRBV19 with TRBJ2-1; 10 bases line up with TRBD2. V trimming: 1 base; J trimming: 6 bases; junction bases outside the gene matches: 12. The CDR3 totals 18 residues. Germline V gene lookup returns CDR1 LNHDA and CDR2 SQIVND (reference sequence).

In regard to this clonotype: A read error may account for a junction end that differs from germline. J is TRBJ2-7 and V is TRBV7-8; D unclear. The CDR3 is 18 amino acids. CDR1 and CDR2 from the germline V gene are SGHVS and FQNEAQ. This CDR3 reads CASSLGISSGPTAYEQHF. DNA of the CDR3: TGTGCCAGCAGCTTAGGGATTAGCTCTGGACCGACTGCCTACGAGCAGCACTTC.

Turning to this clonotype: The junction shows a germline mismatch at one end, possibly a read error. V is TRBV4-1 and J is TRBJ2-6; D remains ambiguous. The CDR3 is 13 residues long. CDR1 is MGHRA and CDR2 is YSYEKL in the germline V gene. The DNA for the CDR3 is TGCGCCAGCAGCCAATTTGGTGCCAACGTCCTGACCTTC. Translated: CASSQFGANVLTF.

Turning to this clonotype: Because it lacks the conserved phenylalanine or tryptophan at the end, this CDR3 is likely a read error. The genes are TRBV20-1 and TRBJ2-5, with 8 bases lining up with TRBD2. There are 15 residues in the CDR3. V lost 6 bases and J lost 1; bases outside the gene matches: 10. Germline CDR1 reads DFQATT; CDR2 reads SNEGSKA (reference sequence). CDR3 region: CSAGADSGTQETQYL. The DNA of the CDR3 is TGCAGTGCAGGGGCGGATAGCGGGACCCAAGAGACCCAGTACTTA.